This TCR beta chain is drawn from a study of vaccination and CD4 T cells after COVID-19. This clonotype was detected only a few times. What it recognizes is unknown. Oncomine TCR Beta short-read sequencing was applied to DNA from cultured CD4+ T cells. TCRdb reprocessed the PCR reads via MiXCR and lists one record per CDR3 protein. Altogether around 16,000 distinct CDR3 sequences are present, about 45% being singletons, with the ten largest covering around 7.3%. This CDR3 has 14 amino acids. From germline, CDR1 is MNHEY and CDR2 SMNVEV (reference sequence). Trimming left V 2 bases short and J 3 bases short, with 10 bases between. As to treatment: roughly 10-day PBMC culture with coronavirus spike peptide pools or control peptides (ViraFEST assay).

The chain joins TRBV27 to TRBJ1-1; weak D call: TRBD1 (5 bases). The sequence came from a human donor who had recovered from COVID-19. This sample comprised CD4+ T cells from blood, cultured in vitro, obtained after SARS-CoV-2 vaccination. CDR3 coding DNA: TGTGCCAGCAGTTTACCGGGGGAGGACACTGAAGCTTTCTTT. Translating gives CASSLPGEDTEAFF.